The present T cell receptor beta chain was sequenced within a study of blood T cell repertoires in COVID-19 (dated by TCRdb to about 2020). A note on the overall study: Samples covering the acute and convalescent phases of COVID-19 were provided by collaborators in the United States, Italy and Spain. The prospective study material was composed of cDNA or gDNA derived from T cells, B-cell-depleted T cells, or PBMCs. Deeply sampled blood TCRbeta repertoires from subjects exposed to, actively infected with, or recovered from COVID-19 were included in the dataset. The repertoires were released in a freely available public database intended as a resource for research on the immune response to SARS-CoV-2. Samples came from the ongoing ImmuneRACE study (first 160 participants) plus 1,254 subjects from 6 global collaborators. Sample metadata almost always included a de-identified subject ID, COVID-19 status, age in years and sex. HLA class I and class II types, where available, came from metadata supplied by the sample provider rather than from assay-based typing.

The germline V gene provides CDR1 MDHEN and CDR2 SYDVKM. Measured from the cysteine to the phenylalanine, the CDR3 is 15 residues long. The entry retains the CDR3 DNA only, 45 bases that are in frame from base 1. The trim is 10 bases for V and 4 bases for J, with a gap of 19 bases between the germline ends. The immunoSEQ Assay, a bias-controlled multiplex PCR, was used to amplify TCRbeta CDR3 regions from genomic DNA. In the authors' own workflow: The number of nucleated cells in each sample was estimated from the amplification of reference gene primers within the assay. Sequence reads were collapsed and filtered to measure the absolute abundance of every unique TCRbeta CDR3 rearrangement. For each sample, productive Simpson clonality was calculated as the square root of Simpson's diversity index over productive rearrangements. Sourced from immuneACCESS, this table was stored by TCRdb with only in-frame sequences that have V and J called. A share of the clones is absent; for the studies checked, an unresolved V gene accounts for under half, and the remainder has no known explanation. V and J calls and clone size are copied from that table; D and trimming were computed from the DNA. The sample records approximately 200,000 clones, 75% to 85% of which are singletons. Around 11% of the sample comes from the top ten.

In the prospective study, participants were about 18 to 100 years old, resided in approximately 25 geographic areas of the United States, and were enrolled through a virtual design. In the prospective study, cohorts were assigned on the basis of participant-reported clinical history obtained from a screening survey and a study questionnaire. ImmuneRACE Cohort 3 recovered participants were defined by two consecutive negative NP/OP PCR tests, healthcare professional clearance, or symptom resolution. In the prospective study, whole blood, serum and a nasopharyngeal or oropharyngeal swab were collected from each participant by mobile phlebotomists. Over an approximately 2-month period, participants in the prospective study had the option of providing additional blood draws and questionnaires. Before DNA extraction, prospective study blood samples were shipped either frozen or at room temperature. On the study overall, not on this receptor specifically: Clinical and demographic metadata were provided uncurated, with the amount varying by source and participant.

Points on this clone: Its specific antigen is unknown. No base qualities exist here, and no much larger clone lies one base off it.

The chain links TRBV28 with TRBJ2-2, and perhaps TRBD2 as D gene, on 5 matching bases. What was sequenced was PBMCs or T cells enriched from blood (not recorded which). This sequence was found in a man aged 35 to 55 who had recovered from COVID-19. The CDR3 here reads CATRTSGYGTGELFF. The bases read TGTGCCACCCGCACCTCGGGGTACGGCACCGGGGAGCTGTTTTTT.